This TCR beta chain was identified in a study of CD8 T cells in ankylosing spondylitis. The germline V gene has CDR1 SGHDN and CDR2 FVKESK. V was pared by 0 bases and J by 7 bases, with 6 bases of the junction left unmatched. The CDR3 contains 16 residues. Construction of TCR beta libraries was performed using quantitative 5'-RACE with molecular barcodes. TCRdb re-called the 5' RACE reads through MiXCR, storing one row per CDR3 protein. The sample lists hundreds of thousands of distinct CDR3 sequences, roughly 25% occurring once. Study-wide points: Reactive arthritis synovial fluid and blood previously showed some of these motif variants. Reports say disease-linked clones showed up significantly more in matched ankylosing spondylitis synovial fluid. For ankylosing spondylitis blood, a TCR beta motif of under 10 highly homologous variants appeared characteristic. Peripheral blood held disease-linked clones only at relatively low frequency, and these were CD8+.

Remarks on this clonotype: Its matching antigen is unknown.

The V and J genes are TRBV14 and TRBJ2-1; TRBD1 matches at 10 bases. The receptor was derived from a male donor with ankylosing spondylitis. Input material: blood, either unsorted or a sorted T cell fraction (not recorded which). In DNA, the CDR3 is TGTGCCAGCAGCCAAGATTTGGGACAGGGGTCAAATGAGCAGTTCTTC. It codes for CASSQDLGQGSNEQFF.